The text below deals with one TCR beta chain. This clone has a single count. Its antigen is currently not known. Base qualities were left out, and no much larger clone turns up one base away. This sample stems from a study of chemoradiotherapy in HPV16-positive cancers (dated by TCRdb to the early 2020s). Looking at the study overall: Candidate HPV-specific T-cell clones and common TCR motifs were defined through functional T-cell assays on cells from a couple of HPV16-positive patients. The study asked whether T-cell immunity against the HPV oncoproteins E6 and E7 changes during chemoradiotherapy and whether it affects survival. TCR repertoires from around 80 patients with HPV-related cancers were then used to track the candidate HPV-specific TCRs and motifs. What the authors observed across the whole study: In HPV16-positive patients, expansion of HPV-responsive T cells during chemoradiotherapy was found to be associated with improved recurrence-free survival. Expansion of candidate HPV-specific clones and E7-related TCR motifs was observed in the tumor microenvironment during treatment, whereas no such expansion was observed for non-HPV-specific T cells. The functional definition of HPV-specific T cells came from only two HPV16-positive patients, and the survival association was reported for HPV16-positive patients.

Repertoires were sampled multiple times during chemoradiotherapy, which allowed clonal expansion in the tumor microenvironment to be followed. The germline V gene encodes CDR1 LNHNV and CDR2 YYDKDF (reference sequence). The CDR3 has 13 amino acids, counting the end cysteine and phenylalanine. The only DNA kept is the CDR3, 39 bases in frame from the first base. V and J are truncated by 0 bases and 9 bases respectively, leaving an intervening sequence of 9 bases. The method was the immunoSEQ multiplex PCR assay. The immuneACCESS repertoire file appears here via TCRdb, limited to in-frame rearrangements. These files lack a portion of the clones; in checked studies, under half of the deficit traces to unresolved V genes, and the cause of the others is not known. This sample is represented by roughly 23,000 clones; 80% to 90% of them were singletons. The ten largest clones represent over 5.5% of the sample.

Here the sequenced sample was blood, taken from a patient who underwent chemoradiotherapy. This clonotype was sampled from a human donor with HPV-associated anogenital cancer. The rearranged segments are TRBV15 and TRBJ1-5; the D gene lacks a confident call. The DNA sequence reads TGTGCCACCAGCAGAGATTATGATGGGCCCCAGCATTTT. Translated, this gives CATSRDYDGPQHF. With all but the CDR3 taken from the reference TRBV15 and TRBJ1-5 genes, the full variable domain is: DAMVIQNPRYQVTQFGKPVTLSCSQTLNHNVMYWYQQKSSQAPKLLFHYYDKDFNNEADTPDNFQSRRPNTSFCFLDIRSPGLGDTAMYLCATSRDYDGPQHFGDGTRLSIL.